In this sample, the clone carrying this T cell receptor beta chain turned up a few times. The authors ran a second PCR of 7 to 11 cycles using a sample-barcoded 5' primer and a J-beta primer mix. MiXCR, run by TCRdb on the 5' RACE reads, gives a single entry per CDR3 protein. This table has about 720,000 distinct CDR3 sequences, about 25% appearing once. These data belong to a study of blood T cells in healthy people across ages. Germline trimming cut 4 bases from V and 8 bases from J; bases unmatched to any gene: 6. In germline, CDR1 is KGHDR, CDR2 SFDVKD. The CDR3 extends over 13 amino acids. The same sample was also used in a study of T cells of mothers and their children. That report notes: Mothers gave over 9.5 million TCR beta CDR3 reads each, and children about 3 million each.

This TCR was sampled from a boy aged 5-17 years in good health. J is TRBJ1-2 and V is TRBV24-1; 7 positions match TRBD1. The sequencing input was blood. CDR3 sequence: CATSENTGAGYTF. CDR3 in DNA: TGTGCCACCAGTGAAAATACAGGGGCCGGCTACACCTTC.